The next 29 T cell receptor beta chains were all read from a single sample in a study of blood T cell repertoires in COVID-19. The protocol was immunoSEQ multiplex PCR, while the TCRdb copy is restricted to in-frame clones and leaves out a portion. The top ten hold approximately 2.4% of the sample, which has about 170,000 clones, 80% to 85% seen once. What was sequenced was peripheral blood. The receptors come from a human donor with acute or convalescent COVID-19. The donor label of this sample is uncertain.

The genes are TRBV19 and TRBJ1-2; D is perhaps TRBD1 (5 bases). This CDR3 is 18 amino acids long. Per the germline V gene, CDR1 is LNHDA and CDR2 is SQIVND (reference sequence). Trimming pared 6 bases from V and 2 bases from J, leaving 25 bases between. CDR3: CASSLAGHTLNLNYGYTF. The DNA for the CDR3 is TGTGCCAGTAGCCTGGCCGGACACACCTTAAACCTGAACTATGGCTACACCTTC.

The chain uses TRBV7-2 and TRBJ1-1; 7 nucleotides agree with TRBD1. Per the germline V gene, CDR1 is SGHTA and CDR2 is FQGNSA. Losses at the gene ends were 2 bases for V and 3 bases for J; bases not matched to a gene: 9. The CDR3 has 16 residues. The CDR3 loop reads CASSLYGTAKDTEAFF. The CDR3 DNA follows: TGTGCCAGCAGCTTATATGGGACAGCCAAGGACACTGAAGCTTTCTTT.

Only one count was recorded for this clone. V gene TRBV27 combines with J gene TRBJ2-7, with TRBD1 matching 9 bases. The J segment lost 0 bases and the V segment lost 6 bases, leaving 3 bases of the junction unmatched. Germline V gene sequence: CDR1 MNHEY, CDR2 SMNVEV (reference sequence). The CDR3 runs to 14 residues. The CDR3 sequence is CASRPGQGSYEQYF. The CDR3 DNA reads as TGTGCCAGCAGACCGGGACAGGGCTCCTACGAGCAGTACTTC.

V and J are TRBV21-1 and TRBJ1-5. TRBV21-1 is termed a pseudogene. The CDR3 covers 13 residues. CDR3 nucleotide sequence: TGTGCCAGCAGCAAAAACGGGGATAAGCCCCAGCATTTT. This encodes CASSKNGDKPQHF.

A remark on this clone: The junction departs from the called germline gene at one end, perhaps through a read error. DNA of the CDR3: TGTACCAGCAGCGGGACAGGGGATCAAGGCTACACCTTC. Its protein is CTSSGTGDQGYTF. The genes are TRBV3-1 (or the pseudogene TRBV3-2) and TRBJ1-2, with TRBD1 matching 10 bases. Germline lookup yields CDR1 LGHDT and CDR2 YNNKEL (reference sequence). The CDR3 spans 13 residues.

The chain carries TRBV19 and TRBJ1-2, with 8 bases fitting TRBD1. V lost 2 bases and J lost 8; bases outside the gene matches: 4. Germline V CDR1 and CDR2: LNHDA, SQIVND (reference sequence). This CDR3 spans 13 amino acids. The CDR3: CASSIQGANGYTF. Written as DNA, the CDR3 is TGTGCCAGTAGTATACAGGGGGCTAACGGCTACACCTTC.

The V call is TRBV4-1, the J call TRBJ2-1; weak D call: TRBD2 (5 bases). The germline V gene has CDR1 MGHRA and CDR2 YSYEKL. The CDR3 contains 16 residues. The germline V and J ends were trimmed by 1 base and 4 bases, with 14 bases remaining between them. The CDR3 region has the DNA TGCGCCAGCAGCCAAGGGAGCGGAGGCGGGTACAATGAGCAGTTCTTC. Residues: CASSQGSGGGYNEQFF.

The V gene is TRBV10-2, the J gene TRBJ1-5; possibly TRBD1 for D (5 bases). V shed 4 bases and J shed 6 bases, with 13 bases lying between them. This CDR3 contains 14 residues. Germline V gives CDR1 WSHSY, CDR2 SAAADI. The CDR3 DNA reads TGCGCCAGCAGTGGTCGGGGGGAGGGTCAGCCCCAGCATTTT. Translated: CASSGRGEGQPQHF.

This clone was counted between two and nine times. The chain joins TRBV30 to TRBJ1-2; possibly TRBD1 for D (6 bases). V dropped 3 bases and J dropped 6 bases, with 17 bases sitting between them. CDR1 and CDR2 from the germline V gene are GTSNPN and SVGIG (reference sequence). The CDR3 sequence is 14 residues long. In nucleotides, the CDR3 is TGTGCCTGGAGATTCGGACAGTCGGCCCATGGCTACACCTTC. Translated, it gives CAWRFGQSAHGYTF. Variable domain in full (rest from reference TRBV30 and TRBJ1-2): SQTIHQWPATLVQPVGSPLSLECTVEGTSNPNLYWYRQAAGRGLQLLFYSVGIGQISSEVPQNLSASRPQDRQFILSSKKLLLSDSGFYLCAWRFGQSAHGYTFGSGTRLTVV.

This sequence joins TRBV11-2 and TRBJ2-5; TRBD2 is a possible D gene (6 bases). CDR1 is SGHAT, CDR2 FQNNGV, per germline. With 5 bases removed from V and 7 bases from J, the gap between germline ends came to 14 bases. The CDR3 is made up of 13 amino acids. CDR3 bases: TGTGCCAGCAGCCCGGAGGGATTAGGGACCCAGTACTTC. It specifies CASSPEGLGTQYF.

This chain connects TRBV2 to TRBJ1-2, with 7 bases matching TRBD1. The ends lost 9 bases at V and 5 bases at J; junction bases unmatched: 9. The germline V gene has CDR1 SNHLY and CDR2 FYNNEI. The CDR3 spans 13 residues. CDR3 in DNA: TGTGCCAGTACAGGGGCGGTTGTGTATGGCTACACCTTC. As protein: CASTGAVVYGYTF.

Only a few counts were recorded for this clone. The genes are TRBV7-8 and TRBJ2-4, with 8 bases lining up with TRBD1. CDR1 is SGHVS, CDR2 FQNEAQ, per germline. This CDR3 has 17 amino acids. The V gene end was trimmed by 3 bases and the J gene end by 2 bases; junction bases not matched to a gene: 9. Here the CDR3 DNA reads TGTGCCAGCAGCTTTTTAGGACAGGGTTCAACCAAAAACATTCAGTACTTC. Encoded protein: CASSFLGQGSTKNIQYF.

J is TRBJ1-2 and V is TRBV27; tentative D call: TRBD1 (6 bases). The CDR3 runs 16 residues. Trimming took 6 bases from V and 1 from J, leaving 18 bases between them. CDR1 is MNHEY, CDR2 SMNVEV, per germline (reference sequence). The CDR3 loop reads CASSHLIDRFNYGYTF. In DNA form, the CDR3 reads TGTGCCAGCAGCCATCTCATTGACAGGTTTAACTATGGCTACACCTTC.

This clone was counted a few times. The CDR3 DNA reads TGCGCCAGCAGCTTAGACAGGGTGGGAGGGGCCAACGTCCTGACTTTC. Residues: CASSLDRVGGANVLTF. V is TRBV5-1 and J is TRBJ2-6, with 7 bases identical to TRBD1. This CDR3 region has 16 residues. V was pared by 2 bases and J by 4 bases, with 6 bases of the junction left unmatched. Germline V lookup: CDR1 SGHRS, CDR2 YFSETQ.

The chain combines TRBV7-2 with TRBJ1-1; D remains unclear. Germline CDR1 is SGHTA and CDR2 is FQGNSA. Trimming stripped 8 bases from V and 1 base from J, with 11 bases between. The CDR3 is 13 residues long. CDR3 nucleotide sequence: TGTGCCAGCTGTCAGAAAAAGAACACTGAAGCTTTCTTT. Residues: CASCQKKNTEAFF.

This chain uses TRBV4-2 with TRBJ2-6; tentative D call: TRBD2 (5 bases). The germline V gene has CDR1 LGHNA and CDR2 YNFKEQ. With 4 bases removed from V and 0 bases from J, the gap between germline ends came to 16 bases. The CDR3 is 18 amino acids. The CDR3 here is CASSRSRGISSGANVLTF. The DNA of the CDR3 is TGTGCCAGCAGCCGGAGTCGGGGTATCAGCTCTGGGGCCAACGTCCTGACTTTC.

The CDR3 DNA follows: TGTGCCAGCAGCCCCCGCAGCTCCTATAATTCACCCCTCCACTTT. Its protein is CASSPRSSYNSPLHF. The V call is TRBV7-9, the J call TRBJ1-6; D remains unclear. The CDR3 totals 15 residues. Germline-derived CDR1 and CDR2 are SEHNR and FQNEAQ (reference sequence). Trimming shortened V by 5 bases and J by 0 bases, and 8 bases separated the two germline ends. Based on the CDR3 plus reference TRBV7-9 and TRBJ1-6, the full variable domain is DTGVSQNPRHKITKRGQNVTFRCDPISEHNRLYWYRQTLGQGPEFLTYFQNEAQLEKSRLLSDRFSAERPKGSFSTLEIQRTEQGDSAMYLCASSPRSSYNSPLHFGNGTRLTVT.

This clone was counted between two and nine times. The chain couples TRBV5-1 to TRBJ2-3; D gene ambiguous. V lost 0 bases to trimming and J lost 6 bases, with 5 bases between them. Germline CDR1 and CDR2: SGHRS and YFSETQ. The CDR3 consists of 12 residues. CDR3 bases: TGCGCCAGCAGCTTGGGGCGGGATACGCAGTATTTT. Translation gives CASSLGRDTQYF.

The chain is built from TRBV5-1 and TRBJ2-7; TRBD1 aligns across 8 bases. V lost 4 bases and J lost 3; bases outside the gene matches: 18. This CDR3 is built from 18 residues. Germline V gene lookup returns CDR1 SGHRS and CDR2 YFSETQ. The CDR3, as DNA: TGCGCCAGCAGCGCACTACCGGGACAGGATCCCTCCCGCTACGAGCAGTACTTC. This translates into CASSALPGQDPSRYEQYF. Full variable domain (outside the CDR3, taken from reference TRBV5-1 and TRBJ2-7): KAGVTQTPRYLIKTRGQQVTLSCSPISGHRSVSWYQQTPGQGLQFLFEYFSETQRNKGNFPGRFSGRQFSNSRSEMNVSTLELGDSALYLCASSALPGQDPSRYEQYFGPGTRLTVT.

The genes are TRBV5-1 and TRBJ2-5; perhaps TRBD1 as D (6 bases). The CDR3 has 14 residues. Trimming pared 4 bases from V and 2 bases from J, leaving 12 bases between. Germline CDR1 is SGHRS and CDR2 is YFSETQ. For the CDR3, the DNA is TGCGCCAGCAGCCTCCCAGGGGAACAAGAGACCCAGTACTTC. Protein: CASSLPGEQETQYF.

This clone was picked up a small number of times. This rearrangement joins TRBV9 to TRBJ1-1, with D possibly being TRBD1 (5 bases). Trimming removed 2 bases from V and 1 base from J, with 12 bases in between. The CDR3 loop spans 15 amino acids. Germline values: CDR1 SGDLS, CDR2 YYNGEE. The CDR3 DNA is TGTGCCAGCAGCGTGCAGGGAAATAGGAACACTGAAGCTTTCTTT. This gives the protein CASSVQGNRNTEAFF. Drawing the rest from reference TRBV9 and TRBJ1-1, the complete variable domain is DSGVTQTPKHLITATGQRVTLRCSPRSGDLSVYWYQQSLDQGLQFLIQYYNGEERAKGNILERFSAQQFPDLHSELNLSSLELGDSALYFCASSVQGNRNTEAFFGQGTRLTVV.

This chain connects TRBV30 to TRBJ1-2, with D unresolved. The CDR3 spans 15 residues. Deletions cut 0 bases from V and 4 bases from J, with 15 bases between. Germline V gives CDR1 GTSNPN, CDR2 SVGIG (reference sequence). CDR3 protein: CAWSVGSRILYGYTF. The CDR3 coding sequence is TGTGCCTGGAGTGTAGGCTCGAGGATCCTCTATGGCTACACCTTC.

In nucleotides, the CDR3 is TGTGCCAGCTCACGGGAGCCGTATAGCAATCAGCCCCAGCATTTT. Translating it yields CASSREPYSNQPQHF. The chain has TRBV18 and TRBJ1-5; D not certain. The CDR3 sequence is 15 residues long. V gave up 4 bases and J gave up 0 bases, with 10 bases separating them. CDR1 is KGHSH, CDR2 LQKENI, per germline.

The chain is built from TRBV20-1 and TRBJ1-1; D remains ambiguous. Trimming shortened V by 3 bases and J by 0 bases, and 8 bases separated the two germline ends. The CDR3 sequence is 13 residues long. The germline V gene encodes CDR1 DFQATT and CDR2 SNEGSKA (reference sequence). This CDR3 reads CSASPGMNTEAFF. The DNA of the CDR3 is TGCAGTGCTAGTCCAGGTATGAACACTGAAGCTTTCTTT.

The rearrangement uses TRBV10-3 and TRBJ1-1, with 8 nucleotides matching TRBD1. V dropped 4 bases and J dropped 7; count of bases not matched to a gene: 8. CDR3 length: 14 amino acids. Germline CDR1 and CDR2: ENHRY and SYGVKD. CDR3 nucleotides: TGTGCCATCAGTGGGACAGGGCAGCTTGGTGAAGCTTTCTTT. Its translation is CAISGTGQLGEAFF.

This chain joins TRBV30 and TRBJ1-1; TRBD1 matches at 7 bases. The CDR3 runs to 12 residues. The germline gives CDR1 GTSNPN, CDR2 SVGIG (reference sequence). The trim removed 5 bases at V and 3 bases at J, leaving 3 bases unmatched. The DNA of the CDR3 is TGTGCCTGGTCCACAGGGGACACTGAAGCTTTCTTT. It codes for CAWSTGDTEAFF.

The rearrangement uses TRBV19 and TRBJ2-3; tentatively, D is TRBD1 (6 bases). CDR1 LNHDA and CDR2 SQIVND come from the germline V gene (reference sequence). Trimming took off 1 base at V and 0 bases at J, with 8 bases between the two ends. CDR3 length: 15 residues. CDR3 protein: CASSIGQASTDTQYF. For the CDR3, the DNA is TGTGCCAGTAGTATAGGACAGGCTAGCACAGATACGCAGTATTTT.

V gene TRBV18 combines with J gene TRBJ1-3; TRBD1 might be the D (5 bases). Germline CDR1 KGHSH, CDR2 LQKENI. Deletions cut 6 bases from V and 0 bases from J, with 15 bases between. The CDR3 covers 16 residues. The CDR3 sequence: CASSPWGDHSGNTIYF. CDR3 sequence (DNA): TGTGCCAGCTCCCCATGGGGGGACCACTCTGGAAACACCATATATTTT.

The chain couples TRBV7-2 to TRBJ2-7; TRBD1 aligns across 7 bases. Per the germline V gene, CDR1 is SGHTA and CDR2 is FQGNSA. The V segment lost 2 bases and the J segment 4 bases; nucleotides outside the gene matches: 8. CDR3 length equals 15 residues. This CDR3 is CASSLQSGGRYEQYF. Here the CDR3 DNA reads TGTGCCAGCAGCTTACAGTCAGGGGGTAGGTACGAGCAGTACTTC.